This T cell receptor (beta chain) was sequenced in a study of T-cell memory formation after mild COVID-19. About the study: Across donors, TCR clusters were largely donor specific. Study-wide points: Contracting clones, day 15 to 85, had balanced CD4/CD8, and later expanders favored CD4+. Within pre-infection memory, some responding clones were found, suggesting cross-reactive memory joined.

One entry per CDR3 protein results from TCRdb running MiXCR on the 5' RACE reads. The sample shows 100,000 to 150,000 distinct CDR3 sequences, 17% of them seen only once. From germline, CDR1 is SGHTA and CDR2 FQGNSA. Trimming removed 2 bases at V and 5 bases at J, with 15 bases between. The CDR3 consists of 15 residues. This clonotype was detected a few times. The antigen is not known. This chain connects TRBV7-2 to TRBJ1-1; no definite D call. The origin of this receptor is a man aged 18 to 30 who had mild COVID-19 (a few samples of this study predate the infection). Cell type and time point are not known. The sample taken for sequencing was PBMCs or a T cell subset sorted from them (not recorded which). CDR3 in amino acids: CASSLKPVSATEAFF. The CDR3 DNA is TGTGCCAGCAGCTTAAAGCCAGTAAGTGCTACTGAAGCTTTCTTT.